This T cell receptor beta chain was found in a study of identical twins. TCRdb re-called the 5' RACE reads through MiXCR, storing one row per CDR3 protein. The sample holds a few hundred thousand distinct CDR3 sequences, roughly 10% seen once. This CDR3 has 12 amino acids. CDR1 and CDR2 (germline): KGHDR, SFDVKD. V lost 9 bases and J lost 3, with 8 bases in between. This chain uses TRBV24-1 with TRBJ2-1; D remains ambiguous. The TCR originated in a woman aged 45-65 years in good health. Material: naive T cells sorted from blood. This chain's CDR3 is CATGKDYNEQFF. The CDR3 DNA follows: TGTGCCACCGGGAAGGACTACAATGAGCAGTTCTTC.